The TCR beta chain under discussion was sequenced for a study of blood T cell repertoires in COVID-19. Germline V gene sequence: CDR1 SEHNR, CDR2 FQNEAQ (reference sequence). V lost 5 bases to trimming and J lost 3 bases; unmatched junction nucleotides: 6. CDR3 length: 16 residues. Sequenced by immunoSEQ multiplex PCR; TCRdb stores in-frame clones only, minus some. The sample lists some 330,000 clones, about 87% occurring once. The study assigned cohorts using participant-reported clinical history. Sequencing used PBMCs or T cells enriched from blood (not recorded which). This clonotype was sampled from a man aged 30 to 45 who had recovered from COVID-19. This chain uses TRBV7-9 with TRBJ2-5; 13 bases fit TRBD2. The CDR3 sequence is CASSIGLAGAKETQYF. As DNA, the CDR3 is TGTGCCAGCAGCATCGGACTAGCGGGGGCCAAAGAGACCCAGTACTTC.